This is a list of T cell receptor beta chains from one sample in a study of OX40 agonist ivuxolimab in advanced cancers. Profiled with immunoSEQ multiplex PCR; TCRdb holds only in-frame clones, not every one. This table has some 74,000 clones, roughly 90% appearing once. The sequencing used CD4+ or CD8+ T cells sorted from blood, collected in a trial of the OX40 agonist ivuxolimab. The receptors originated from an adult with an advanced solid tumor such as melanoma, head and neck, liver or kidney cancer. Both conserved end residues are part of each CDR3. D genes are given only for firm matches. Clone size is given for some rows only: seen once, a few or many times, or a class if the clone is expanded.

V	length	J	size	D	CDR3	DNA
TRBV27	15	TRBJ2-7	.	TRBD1	CASSSPGQSMYEQYF	TGTGCCAGCAGTTCCCCGGGACAGAGTATGTACGAGCAGTACTTC
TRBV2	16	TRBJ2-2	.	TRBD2	CASSALAGVGTGELFF	TGTGCCAGCAGTGCGTTAGCGGGAGTTGGGACCGGGGAGCTGTTTTTT
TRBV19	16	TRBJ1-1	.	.	CASENTLRDIYTEAFF	TGTGCCAGTGAGAATACACTTCGGGACATCTACACTGAAGCTTTCTTT
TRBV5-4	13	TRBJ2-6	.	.	CALGVSGANVLTF	TGTGCCCTGGGGGTCTCTGGGGCCAACGTCCTGACTTTC
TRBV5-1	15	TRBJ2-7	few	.	CASSLRGGSSYEQYF	TGCGCCAGCAGCTTGCGCGGAGGAAGCTCCTACGAGCAGTACTTC
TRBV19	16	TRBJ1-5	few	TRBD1	CASSLTGQVLNQPQHF	TGTGCCAGTAGTCTAACCGGACAGGTCCTTAATCAGCCCCAGCATTTT
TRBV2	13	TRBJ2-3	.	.	CASSVGSTDTQYF	TGTGCCAGCAGCGTAGGTAGCACAGATACGCAGTATTTT
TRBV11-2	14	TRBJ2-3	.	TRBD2	CASSPGLGADTQYF	TGTGCCAGCAGCCCGGGACTAGGAGCAGATACGCAGTATTTT
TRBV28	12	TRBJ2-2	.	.	CASFPQSGELFF	TGTGCCAGTTTCCCCCAATCCGGGGAGCTGTTTTTT
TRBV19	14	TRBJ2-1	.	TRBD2	CASSKRELSNEQFF	TGTGCCAGTAGTAAGCGGGAGCTCTCCAATGAGCAGTTCTTC
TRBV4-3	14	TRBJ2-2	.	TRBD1	CASRISGGTGELFF	TGCGCCAGCAGGATATCAGGGGGCACCGGGGAGCTGTTTTTT
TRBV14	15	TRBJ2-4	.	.	CASSQDPTGRAIQYF	TGTGCCAGCAGCCAGGATCCGACAGGGAGGGCCATTCAGTACTTC
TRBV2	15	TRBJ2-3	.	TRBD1	CASKGQGVYTDTQYF	TGTGCCAGCAAAGGACAGGGGGTGTACACAGATACGCAGTATTTT
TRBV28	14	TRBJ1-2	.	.	CASNRIGGSDGYTF	TGTGCCAGCAATAGGATTGGGGGGTCCGATGGCTACACCTTC
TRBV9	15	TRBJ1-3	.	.	CASSVGGRAGNTIYF	TGTGCCAGCAGCGTAGGGGGCAGGGCTGGAAACACCATATATTTT
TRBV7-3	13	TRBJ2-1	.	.	CASSPDGYNEQFF	TGTGCCAGCAGCCCTGACGGATACAATGAGCAGTTCTTC
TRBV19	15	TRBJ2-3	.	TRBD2	CASKLSGRAVDTQYF	TGTGCCAGTAAGCTTAGCGGGAGGGCCGTGGATACGCAGTATTTT
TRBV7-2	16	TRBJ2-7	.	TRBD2	CASSQEAGTRPYEQYF	TGTGCCAGCAGCCAGGAAGCGGGGACTAGACCCTACGAGCAGTACTTC
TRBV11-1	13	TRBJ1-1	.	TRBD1	CASSQGQSTEAFF	TGTGCCAGCAGCCAGGGACAGAGCACTGAAGCTTTCTTT
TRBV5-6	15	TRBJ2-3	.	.	CASSLPGANTDTQYF	TGTGCCAGCAGCCTCCCGGGGGCTAACACAGATACGCAGTATTTT
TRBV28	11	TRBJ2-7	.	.	CASSFAAYTYF	TGTGCCAGCAGTTTCGCCGCTTACACGTACTTC
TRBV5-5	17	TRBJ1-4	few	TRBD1	CASSPDPNRGRGEKLFF	TGTGCCAGCAGCCCGGACCCGAACAGGGGGCGTGGTGAAAAACTGTTTTTT
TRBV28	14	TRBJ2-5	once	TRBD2	CASGPSGSPETQYF	TGTGCCAGCGGCCCTAGCGGGAGTCCAGAGACCCAGTACTTC
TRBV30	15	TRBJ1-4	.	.	CAWSQVGGANEKLFF	TGTGCCTGGAGTCAAGTGGGGGGGGCTAATGAAAAACTGTTTTTT
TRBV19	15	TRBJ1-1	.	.	CASSIDRPGNTEAFF	TGTGCCAGTAGTATCGACAGGCCGGGGAACACTGAAGCTTTCTTT
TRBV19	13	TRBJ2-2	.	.	CASLKQGGGELFF	TGTGCCAGCTTAAAACAGGGCGGCGGGGAGCTGTTTTTT
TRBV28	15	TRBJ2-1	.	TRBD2	CASSSGLAGEREQFF	TGTGCCAGCAGTTCGGGACTAGCGGGAGAAAGGGAGCAGTTCTTC